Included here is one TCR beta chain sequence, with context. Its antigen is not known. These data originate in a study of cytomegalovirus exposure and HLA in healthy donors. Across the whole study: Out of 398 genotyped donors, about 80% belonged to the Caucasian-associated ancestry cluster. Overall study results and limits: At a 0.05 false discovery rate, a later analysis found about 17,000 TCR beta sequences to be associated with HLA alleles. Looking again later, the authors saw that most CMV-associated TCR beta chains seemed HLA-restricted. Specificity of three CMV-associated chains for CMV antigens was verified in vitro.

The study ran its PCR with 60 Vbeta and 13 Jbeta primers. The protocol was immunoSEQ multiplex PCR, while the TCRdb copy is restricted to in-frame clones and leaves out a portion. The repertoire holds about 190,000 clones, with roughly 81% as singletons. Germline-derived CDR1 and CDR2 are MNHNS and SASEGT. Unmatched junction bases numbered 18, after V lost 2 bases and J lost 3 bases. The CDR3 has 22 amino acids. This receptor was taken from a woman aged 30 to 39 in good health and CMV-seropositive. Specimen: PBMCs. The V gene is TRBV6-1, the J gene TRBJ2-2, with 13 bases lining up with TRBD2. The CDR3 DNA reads TGTGCCAGCAGTGAACGCGCCATTGGACGGCGGGGACTAGCGGGATACACCGGGGAGCTGTTTTTT. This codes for CASSERAIGRRGLAGYTGELFF.